The next 30 T cell receptor beta chains were all read from a single sample in a study of OX40 agonist ivuxolimab in advanced cancers. Some clones are missing from TCRdb's copy, which holds only in-frame ones; the method was immunoSEQ multiplex PCR. The sample consists of about 54,000 clones, approximately 89% of them appearing once. Sequencing was performed on CD4+ or CD8+ T cells sorted from blood, taken in a trial of the OX40 agonist ivuxolimab. These receptors all come from an adult with an advanced solid tumor such as melanoma, head and neck, liver or kidney cancer.

V and J are TRBV13 and TRBJ1-2; maybe TRBD1 (5 bases). This CDR3 comprises 15 residues. V lost 5 bases, J lost 5 bases, and 18 bases lay in between. Germline lookup yields CDR1 PRHDT and CDR2 FYEKMQ (reference sequence). CDR3 sequence: CASSPRVGGLYGYTF. As DNA, the CDR3 is TGTGCCAGCAGCCCTAGAGTGGGGGGGTTATATGGCTACACCTTC.

The chain links TRBV4-1 to TRBJ2-3; D not resolved. Germline V gene lookup returns CDR1 MGHRA and CDR2 YSYEKL. This CDR3 comprises 12 residues. Deletions cut 6 bases from V and 4 bases from J, with 8 bases between. The CDR3 here is CASSPNADTQYF. CDR3 sequence (DNA): TGCGCCAGCAGTCCAAATGCAGATACGCAGTATTTT.

The V call is TRBV6-6, the J call TRBJ1-2, with 8 bases aligning to TRBD1. V was pared by 5 bases and J by 5 bases, with 10 bases of the junction left unmatched. CDR1 is MNHNY and CDR2 is SVGAGI in the germline V gene (reference sequence). The CDR3 has 15 amino acids. CDR3 loop: CASSALTGGSYGYTF. In DNA form, the CDR3 reads TGTGCCAGCAGTGCCCTTACAGGGGGGAGTTATGGCTACACCTTC.

This clone is labeled as medium-sized. Other nucleotide sequences from this sample produce the same CDR3. V usage is TRBV11-2 and J usage is TRBJ1-2; 7 nucleotides align to TRBD1. The germline gives CDR1 SGHAT, CDR2 FQNNGV. This CDR3 has 13 amino acids. V lost 1 base, J lost 6 bases, and 2 bases stayed unmatched. CDR3 region: CASSLGTGDGYTF. The DNA for the CDR3 is TGTGCCAGCAGCTTAGGAACAGGGGATGGCTACACCTTC.

This chain uses TRBV28 with TRBJ2-5, with 12 bases identical to TRBD2. The CDR3 has 15 residues. Germline values: CDR1 MDHEN, CDR2 SYDVKM. V trimming: 5 bases; J trimming: 4 bases; junction bases outside the gene matches: 5. Here the CDR3 DNA reads TGTGCCAGCAGTCGTACGGGACTAGCGGGAGAGACCCAGTACTTC. This gives the protein CASSRTGLAGETQYF.

The rearrangement joins TRBV27 to TRBJ1-1; 10 bases line up with TRBD1. Germline loops: CDR1 MNHEY, CDR2 SMNVEV (reference sequence). This CDR3 is built from 13 residues. Trimming at V came to 11 bases and at J to 5 bases, leaving 8 bases not matched to a gene. CDR3 in DNA: TGTGCCTCCAGCATGGGACAGGGGACTGAAGCTTTCTTT. Translating gives CASSMGQGTEAFF.

This chain uses TRBV7-9 with TRBJ2-2; D may be TRBD2 (6 bases). This CDR3 spans 16 amino acids. V was shortened by 3 bases and J by 9 bases, with 20 bases between the two germline ends. Per the germline V gene, CDR1 is SEHNR and CDR2 is FQNEAQ (reference sequence). The CDR3 nucleotides read TGTGCCAGCAGCTTGGAGGGGCGAGTTGTGGTCCGGGAGCTGTTTTTT. Encoded protein: CASSLEGRVVVRELFF. Looking up the rest from reference TRBV7-9 and TRBJ2-2 gives the full variable domain: DTGVSQNPRHKITKRGQNVTFRCDPISEHNRLYWYRQTLGQGPEFLTYFQNEAQLEKSRLLSDRFSAERPKGSFSTLEIQRTEQGDSAMYLCASSLEGRVVVRELFFGEGSRLTVL.

The chain links TRBV5-4 to TRBJ1-1; D may be TRBD1 (5 bases). V was trimmed by 2 bases and J by 4 bases, leaving 12 bases between them. The CDR3 is made up of 14 amino acids. Germline V gene lookup returns CDR1 SGHNT and CDR2 YYREEE (reference sequence). The CDR3 protein is CASSLSQGATEAFF. Here the CDR3 DNA reads TGTGCCAGCAGCTTAAGTCAGGGCGCCACTGAAGCTTTCTTT.

This clone was counted a single time. The genes are TRBV9 and TRBJ1-2; possible D gene TRBD1, 5 bases. This CDR3 region has 15 residues. The ends were cut back, 4 bases at V and 0 bases at J, with 13 bases in the middle. Germline V gene sequence: CDR1 SGDLS, CDR2 YYNGEE. As DNA, the CDR3 is TGTGCCAGCAGCCCAGAGGGGATTTCTAACTATGGCTACACCTTC. It translates to CASSPEGISNYGYTF.

This chain uses TRBV19 with TRBJ1-1, with TRBD1 matching over 9 bases. The junction had 13 bases not matched to a gene; V was cut back by 5 bases and J by 0 bases. Germline V gene lookup returns CDR1 LNHDA and CDR2 SQIVND (reference sequence). The CDR3 totals 18 residues. CDR3 sequence (DNA): TGTGCCAGTAGTTCCCTAGGACAGGGGAGCTTCATGAACACTGAAGCTTTCTTT. Protein: CASSSLGQGSFMNTEAFF.

Only one count was recorded for this clone. This chain joins TRBV11-2 and TRBJ1-2, with 9 positions matching TRBD1. CDR3 size: 15 residues. V gave up 5 bases and J gave up 3 bases; unmatched junction bases: 7. Germline V gene sequence: CDR1 SGHAT, CDR2 FQNNGV. The CDR3 loop reads CASSAPGQGDYGYTF. The DNA of the CDR3 is TGTGCCAGCAGCGCCCCGGGACAGGGAGACTATGGCTACACCTTC.

This rearrangement joins TRBV7-6 to TRBJ1-4, with a possible D match to TRBD1 (6 bases). The germline CDR1 and CDR2 sequences are SGHVS and FNYEAQ. V lost 5 bases and J lost 7, with 14 bases in between. This CDR3 comprises 14 residues. CDR3 region: CASSRGGGSEKLFF. The CDR3 DNA reads as TGTGCCAGCAGCCGCGGGGGGGGCAGTGAAAAACTGTTTTTT. Looking up the rest from reference TRBV7-6 and TRBJ1-4 gives the full variable domain: GAGVSQSPRYKVTKRGQDVALRCDPISGHVSLYWYRQALGQGPEFLTYFNYEAQQDKSGLPNDRFSAERPEGSISTLTIQRTEQRDSAMYRCASSRGGGSEKLFFGSGTQLSVL.

V and J are TRBV12-5 and TRBJ2-5, with TRBD1 identical over 9 bases. CDR1 is LGHNT and CDR2 is FRNRAP in the germline V gene. J was trimmed by 2 bases and V by 7 bases; bases with no gene match: 8. This CDR3 region has 15 residues. The CDR3 protein is CASARTGDGQETQYF. CDR3 nucleotides: TGTGCTAGTGCCCGGACAGGGGATGGACAAGAGACCCAGTACTTC.

This clone was observed a single time. The chain combines TRBV19 with TRBJ2-7, with TRBD2 matching over 7 bases. J was trimmed by 3 bases and V by 9 bases; bases with no gene match: 5. The CDR3 has 12 amino acids. Germline values: CDR1 LNHDA, CDR2 SQIVND (reference sequence). CDR3 coding DNA: TGTGCCAGCGCGGGAGTCCTCTACGAGCAGTACTTC. It encodes CASAGVLYEQYF. Drawing the rest from reference TRBV19 and TRBJ2-7, the complete variable domain is DGGITQSPKYLFRKEGQNVTLSCEQNLNHDAMYWYRQDPGQGLRLIYYSQIVNDFQKGDIAEGYSVSREKKESFPLTVTSAQKNPTAFYLCASAGVLYEQYFGPGTRLTVT.

The chain couples TRBV6-5 to TRBJ1-5; TRBD1 matches 7 bases. This CDR3 is built from 13 residues. Germline trimming cut 5 bases from V and 5 bases from J; bases unmatched to any gene: 3. Germline V lookup: CDR1 MNHEY, CDR2 SVGAGI. The CDR3 loop is CASSQGGHQPQHF. For the CDR3, the DNA is TGTGCCAGCAGTCAAGGGGGCCATCAGCCCCAGCATTTT.

This chain uses TRBV6-6 with TRBJ1-5, with D uncertain. CDR1 MNHNY and CDR2 SVGAGI come from the germline V gene (reference sequence). V was clipped by 7 bases and J by 0 bases, with 10 bases between them. CDR3 length equals 14 residues. The CDR3 DNA reads as TGTGCCAGCATTGACATTTTTAGCAATCAGCCCCAGCATTTT. The encoded protein is CASIDIFSNQPQHF.

The chain carries TRBV28 and TRBJ1-5; D not resolved. Trimming took 3 bases from V and 0 from J, leaving 12 bases between them. The CDR3 is 16 residues long. The germline V gene has CDR1 MDHEN and CDR2 SYDVKM. CDR3 region: CASSLIWGDSNQPQHF. The CDR3 DNA is TGTGCCAGCAGTTTGATTTGGGGTGATAGCAATCAGCCCCAGCATTTT.

This clone was counted a single time. The V gene is TRBV7-9, the J gene TRBJ2-1; TRBD2 agrees at 10 bases. The length of the CDR3 is 16 residues. Germline CDR1 and CDR2: SEHNR and FQNEAQ (reference sequence). V lost 4 bases and J lost 7; bases outside the gene matches: 10. The CDR3 sequence is CASSYLAGAYRNEQFF. DNA of the CDR3: TGTGCCAGCAGCTATCTAGCGGGAGCTTATAGGAATGAGCAGTTCTTC.

V and J are TRBV4-1 and TRBJ1-2; 10 nucleotides agree with TRBD1. Trimming removed 1 base from V and 7 bases from J; junction bases left unmatched: 15. This CDR3 is 18 amino acids long. Germline V gene data show CDR1 as MGHRA and CDR2 as YSYEKL. CDR3 protein: CASSQGVFATGGFGGYTF. CDR3 bases: TGCGCCAGCAGCCAAGGGGTTTTCGCGACAGGGGGCTTCGGTGGCTACACCTTC.

The chain carries TRBV7-9 and TRBJ1-2; no definite D call. Trimming left V 5 bases short and J 4 bases short, with 11 bases between. Germline V gene data show CDR1 as SEHNR and CDR2 as FQNEAQ (reference sequence). CDR3 length: 13 residues. CDR3 residues: CASSGDPAYGYTF. In nucleotides, the CDR3 is TGTGCCAGCAGCGGAGACCCTGCCTATGGCTACACCTTC.

The rearrangement links TRBV4-2 to TRBJ2-7, with 9 nucleotides matching TRBD1. V was clipped by 0 bases and J by 1 base; unmatched bases: 4. The CDR3 is 16 amino acids. Germline values: CDR1 LGHNA, CDR2 YNFKEQ. The CDR3: CASSQETGGVSYEQYF. The CDR3 nucleotides read TGTGCCAGCAGCCAAGAAACAGGGGGCGTTTCCTACGAGCAGTACTTC.

This chain uses TRBV30 with TRBJ2-2, with a tentative D call TRBD1 (5 bases). This CDR3 has 15 amino acids. The germline V and J ends were trimmed by 5 bases and 1 base, with 14 bases remaining between them. Germline V gene data show CDR1 as GTSNPN and CDR2 as SVGIG (reference sequence). CDR3 region: CAWVNWGQNTGELFF. CDR3 bases: TGTGCCTGGGTTAACTGGGGCCAGAACACCGGGGAGCTGTTTTTT.

The chain couples TRBV7-9 to TRBJ1-1; 7 positions agree with TRBD1. The CDR3 has 15 residues. The germline V gene encodes CDR1 SEHNR and CDR2 FQNEAQ (reference sequence). After removal of 5 bases from V and 0 bases from J, the junction contained 6 bases not matched to a gene. Here the CDR3 DNA reads TGTGCCAGCAGCGACACCGGGACAGTGAACACTGAAGCTTTCTTT. It yields the protein CASSDTGTVNTEAFF.

This chain connects TRBV6-1 to TRBJ2-1; 8 bases match TRBD2. The ends lost 4 bases at V and 4 bases at J; junction bases unmatched: 9. CDR3 size: 16 residues. Germline loops: CDR1 MNHNS, CDR2 SASEGT. The chain's CDR3 is CASSASGRSRYNEQFF. For the CDR3, the DNA is TGTGCCAGCAGTGCAAGCGGGAGAAGTCGTTACAATGAGCAGTTCTTC.

The V gene is TRBV7-2, the J gene TRBJ1-2; no reliable D call. With 1 base removed from V and 6 bases from J, the gap between germline ends came to 12 bases. This CDR3 comprises 14 residues. Germline V gene data show CDR1 as SGHTA and CDR2 as FQGNSA. The CDR3 region has the DNA TGTGCCAGCAGCTTAGATCCGGGAACCGATGGCTACACCTTC. Translation gives CASSLDPGTDGYTF.

The chain uses TRBV11-1 and TRBJ2-1, with 11 bases fitting TRBD2. The CDR3 runs 15 residues. J lost 4 bases, V lost 8 bases, and 7 bases had no gene match. CDR1 is SGHAT, CDR2 FQDESV, per germline (reference sequence). CDR3 sequence reads: CASGLTSGAYNEQFF. As DNA, the CDR3 is TGTGCCAGCGGGCTGACTAGCGGGGCTTACAATGAGCAGTTCTTC.

This chain joins TRBV4-2 and TRBJ1-3, with D possibly TRBD1 on 5 matching bases. With 5 bases removed from V and 4 bases from J, the gap between germline ends came to 12 bases. Germline CDR1 LGHNA, CDR2 YNFKEQ. The CDR3 length is 14 residues. CDR3 nucleotide sequence: TGTGCCAGCAGCGTCGTGGGGGTGGGAAACACCATATATTTT. This gives the protein CASSVVGVGNTIYF.

V and J are TRBV28 and TRBJ2-5; 13 bases map to TRBD2. V lost 6 bases, J lost 5 bases, and 9 bases stayed unmatched. The CDR3 is made up of 16 amino acids. Germline V gives CDR1 MDHEN, CDR2 SYDVKM. The CDR3 loop is CASSFITSGRGETQYF. The CDR3, as DNA: TGTGCCAGCAGCTTTATAACTAGCGGGAGGGGCGAGACCCAGTACTTC.

Only one count was recorded for this clone. The chain employs TRBV7-9 and TRBJ1-3, with a possible D match to TRBD1 (5 bases). This CDR3 contains 16 residues. Trimming stripped 0 bases from V and 0 bases from J, with 9 bases between. From germline, CDR1 is SEHNR and CDR2 FQNEAQ (reference sequence). DNA of the CDR3: TGTGCCAGCAGCTTAGCGGGACCCGGCTCTGGAAACACCATATATTTT. Translated: CASSLAGPGSGNTIYF.

This chain uses TRBV10-3 with TRBJ1-4, with 12 bases that match TRBD1. The CDR3 sequence is 17 residues long. Germline V gene data show CDR1 as ENHRY and CDR2 as SYGVKD. Trimming cost V 6 bases and J 6 bases; bases outside gene matches: 11. CDR3 coding DNA: TGTGCCATCAGCTCTGAGGGACAGGGGGCGCCGGATGAAAAACTGTTTTTT. This codes for CAISSEGQGAPDEKLFF.